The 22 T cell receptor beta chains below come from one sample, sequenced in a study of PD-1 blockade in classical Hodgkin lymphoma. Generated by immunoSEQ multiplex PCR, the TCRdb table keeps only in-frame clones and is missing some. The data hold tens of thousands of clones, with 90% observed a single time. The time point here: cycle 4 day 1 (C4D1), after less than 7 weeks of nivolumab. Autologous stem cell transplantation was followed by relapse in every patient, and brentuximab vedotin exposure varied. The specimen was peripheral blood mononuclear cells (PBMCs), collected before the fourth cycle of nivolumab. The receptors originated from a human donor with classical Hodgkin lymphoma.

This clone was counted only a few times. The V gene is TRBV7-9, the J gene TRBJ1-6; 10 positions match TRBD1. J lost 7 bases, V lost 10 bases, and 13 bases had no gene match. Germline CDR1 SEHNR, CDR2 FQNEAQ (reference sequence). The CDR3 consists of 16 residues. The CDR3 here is CATTSGTGEDNSPLHF. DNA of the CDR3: TGTGCCACCACCTCCGGGACAGGGGAGGACAATTCACCCCTCCACTTT.

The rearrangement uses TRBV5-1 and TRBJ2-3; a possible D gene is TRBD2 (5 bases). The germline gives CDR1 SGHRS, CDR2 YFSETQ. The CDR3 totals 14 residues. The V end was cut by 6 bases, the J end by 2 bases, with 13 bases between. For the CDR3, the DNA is TGCGCCAGCACCTCTCCGGGGAACACAGATACGCAGTATTTT. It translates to CASTSPGNTDTQYF.

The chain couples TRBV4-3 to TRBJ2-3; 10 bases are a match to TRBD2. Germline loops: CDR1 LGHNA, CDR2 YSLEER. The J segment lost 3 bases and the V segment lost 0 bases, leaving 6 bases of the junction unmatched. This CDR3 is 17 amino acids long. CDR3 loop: CASSQDYSGGPTDTQYF. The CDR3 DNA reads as TGCGCCAGCAGCCAAGATTATAGCGGGGGGCCGACAGATACGCAGTATTTT.

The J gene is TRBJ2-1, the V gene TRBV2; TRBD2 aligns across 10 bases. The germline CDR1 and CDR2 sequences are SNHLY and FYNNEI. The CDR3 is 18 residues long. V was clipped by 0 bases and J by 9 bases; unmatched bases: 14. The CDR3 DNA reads TGTGCCAGCAGTGAAGCCGTTTTCGCAGCGGGGGGGATCCTTGAGCAGTTCTTC. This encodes CASSEAVFAAGGILEQFF.

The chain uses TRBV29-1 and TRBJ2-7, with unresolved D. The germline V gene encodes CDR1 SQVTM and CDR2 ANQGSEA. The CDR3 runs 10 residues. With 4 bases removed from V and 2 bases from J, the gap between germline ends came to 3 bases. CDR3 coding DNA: TGCAGCGTTGTGGCCTACGAGCAGTACTTC. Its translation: CSVVAYEQYF.

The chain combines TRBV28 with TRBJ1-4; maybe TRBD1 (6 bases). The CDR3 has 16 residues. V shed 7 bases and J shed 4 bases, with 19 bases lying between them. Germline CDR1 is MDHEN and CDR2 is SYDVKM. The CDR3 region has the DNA TGTGCCAGCAATTACCTAGGGGGGGGCCTTAATGAAAAACTGTTTTTT. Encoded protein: CASNYLGGGLNEKLFF.

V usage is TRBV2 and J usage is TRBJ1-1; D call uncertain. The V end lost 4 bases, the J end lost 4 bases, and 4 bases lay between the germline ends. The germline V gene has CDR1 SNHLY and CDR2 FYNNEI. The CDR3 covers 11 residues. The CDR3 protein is CASSAVTEAFF. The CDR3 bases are TGTGCCAGCAGTGCGGTCACTGAAGCTTTCTTT.

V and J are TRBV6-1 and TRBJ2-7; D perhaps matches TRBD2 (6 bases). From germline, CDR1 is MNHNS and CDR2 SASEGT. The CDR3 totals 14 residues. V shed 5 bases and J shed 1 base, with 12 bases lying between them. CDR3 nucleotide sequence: TGTGCCAGCAGTTTGAGACTAGAATCCTACGAGCAGTACTTC. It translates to CASSLRLESYEQYF.

The CDR3 DNA follows: TGTGCCAGCTCGGACAGGGGGTGGACCAACTACGAGCAGTACTTC. Its translation: CASSDRGWTNYEQYF. V gene TRBV18 combines with J gene TRBJ2-7, with TRBD1 matching over 10 bases. The CDR3 sequence is 15 residues long. V was clipped by 6 bases and J by 3 bases; unmatched bases: 8. Germline loops: CDR1 KGHSH, CDR2 LQKENI.

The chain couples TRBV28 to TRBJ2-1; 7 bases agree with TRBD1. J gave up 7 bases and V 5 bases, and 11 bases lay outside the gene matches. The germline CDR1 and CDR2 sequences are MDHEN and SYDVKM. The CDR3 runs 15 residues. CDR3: CASSKRTGWTNEQFF. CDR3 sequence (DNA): TGTGCCAGCAGTAAACGGACAGGATGGACGAATGAGCAGTTCTTC. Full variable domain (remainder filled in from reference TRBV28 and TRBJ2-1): DVKVTQSSRYLVKRTGEKVFLECVQDMDHENMFWYRQDPGLGLRLIYFSYDVKMKEKGDIPEGYSVSREKKERFSLILESASTNQTSMYLCASSKRTGWTNEQFFGPGTRLTVL.

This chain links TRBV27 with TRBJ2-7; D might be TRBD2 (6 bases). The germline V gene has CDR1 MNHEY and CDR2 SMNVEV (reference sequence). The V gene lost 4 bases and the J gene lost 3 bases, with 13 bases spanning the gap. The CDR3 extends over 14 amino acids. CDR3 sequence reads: CASSSHQGGYEQYF. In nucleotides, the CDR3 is TGTGCCAGCAGTTCCCACCAGGGAGGCTACGAGCAGTACTTC.

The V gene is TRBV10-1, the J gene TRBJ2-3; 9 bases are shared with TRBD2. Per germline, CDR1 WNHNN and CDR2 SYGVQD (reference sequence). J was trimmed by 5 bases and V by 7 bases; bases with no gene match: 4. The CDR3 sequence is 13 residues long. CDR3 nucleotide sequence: TGCGCCAGCAACGGCGGGGGGGTAGATACGCAGTATTTT. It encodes CASNGGGVDTQYF.

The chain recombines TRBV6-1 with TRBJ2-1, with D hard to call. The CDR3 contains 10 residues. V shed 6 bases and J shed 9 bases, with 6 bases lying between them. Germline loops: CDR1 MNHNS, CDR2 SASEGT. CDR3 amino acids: CASRGLEQFF. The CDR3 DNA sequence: TGTGCCAGCAGAGGGCTTGAGCAGTTCTTC.

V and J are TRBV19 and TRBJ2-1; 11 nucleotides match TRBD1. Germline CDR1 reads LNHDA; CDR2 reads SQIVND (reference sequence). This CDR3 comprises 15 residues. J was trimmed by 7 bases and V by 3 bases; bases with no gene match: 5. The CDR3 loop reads CASSIRDRGENEQFF. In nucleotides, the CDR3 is TGTGCCAGTAGTATCCGGGACAGGGGGGAAAATGAGCAGTTCTTC.

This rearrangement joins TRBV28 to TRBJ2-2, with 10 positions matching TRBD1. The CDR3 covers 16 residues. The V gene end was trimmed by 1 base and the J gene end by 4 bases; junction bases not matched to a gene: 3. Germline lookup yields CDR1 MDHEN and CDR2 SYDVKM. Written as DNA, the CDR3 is TGTGCCAGCAGTTTATTTAGGACAGGGGGCACCGGGGAGCTGTTTTTT. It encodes CASSLFRTGGTGELFF.

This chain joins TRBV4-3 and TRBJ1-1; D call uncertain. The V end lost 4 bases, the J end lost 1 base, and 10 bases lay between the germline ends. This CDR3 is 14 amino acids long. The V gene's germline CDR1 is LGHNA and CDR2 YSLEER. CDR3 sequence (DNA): TGCGCCAGCAGCCCTGCGCGGCAGAACACTGAAGCTTTCTTT. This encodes CASSPARQNTEAFF.

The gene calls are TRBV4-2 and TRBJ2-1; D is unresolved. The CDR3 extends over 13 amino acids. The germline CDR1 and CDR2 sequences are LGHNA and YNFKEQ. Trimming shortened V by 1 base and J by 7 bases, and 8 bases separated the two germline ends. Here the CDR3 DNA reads TGTGCCAGCAGCCAAGGTCGGCGGAATGAGCAGTTCTTC. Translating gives CASSQGRRNEQFF.

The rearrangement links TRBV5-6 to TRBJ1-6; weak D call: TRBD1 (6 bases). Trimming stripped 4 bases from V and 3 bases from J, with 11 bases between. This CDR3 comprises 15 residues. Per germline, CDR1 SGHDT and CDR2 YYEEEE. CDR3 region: CASSLAQGYNSPLHF. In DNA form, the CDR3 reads TGTGCCAGCAGCCTGGCACAGGGCTATAATTCACCCCTCCACTTT.

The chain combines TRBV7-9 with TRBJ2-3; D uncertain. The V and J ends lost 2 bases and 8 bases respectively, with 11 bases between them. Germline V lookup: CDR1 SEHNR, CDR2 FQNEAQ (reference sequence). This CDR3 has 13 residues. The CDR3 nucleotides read TGTGCCAGCAGCTTATCGGAGCCCGGTACGCAGTATTTT. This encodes CASSLSEPGTQYF.

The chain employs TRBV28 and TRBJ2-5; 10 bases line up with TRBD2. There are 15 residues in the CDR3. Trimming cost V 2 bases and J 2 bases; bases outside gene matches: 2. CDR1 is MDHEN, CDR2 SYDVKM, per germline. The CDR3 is CASSLLAGVQETQYF. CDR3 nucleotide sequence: TGTGCCAGCAGTTTACTAGCGGGGGTGCAAGAGACCCAGTACTTC.

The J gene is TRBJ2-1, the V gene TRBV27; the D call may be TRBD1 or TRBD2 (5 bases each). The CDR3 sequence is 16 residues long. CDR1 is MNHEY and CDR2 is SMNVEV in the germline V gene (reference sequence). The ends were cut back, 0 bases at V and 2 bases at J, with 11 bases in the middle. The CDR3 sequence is CASSLSTGPPYNEQFF. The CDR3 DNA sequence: TGTGCCAGCAGTTTATCCACGGGGCCCCCCTACAATGAGCAGTTCTTC.

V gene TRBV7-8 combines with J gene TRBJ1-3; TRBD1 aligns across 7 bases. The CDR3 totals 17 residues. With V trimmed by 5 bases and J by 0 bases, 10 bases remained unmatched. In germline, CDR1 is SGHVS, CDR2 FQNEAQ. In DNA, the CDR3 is TGTGCCAGCAGCCGGATGGCGGGACAGAGCTCTGGAAACACCATATATTTT. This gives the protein CASSRMAGQSSGNTIYF.